The sequence of this T cell receptor beta chain was determined in a study of blood T cell repertoires in COVID-19. Study background: The United States, Italy and Spain supplied acute and convalescent COVID-19 samples. PBMCs, B-cell-depleted T cells, or T cells provided the cDNA or gDNA that made up the material.

Original handling: Cell counts per sample came from amplifying reference gene primers. Some clones are missing from TCRdb's copy, which holds only in-frame ones; the method was immunoSEQ multiplex PCR. V, J and clone size were drawn from that table, and D and trimming were deduced from the DNA. Here the sample spans hundreds of thousands of clones, roughly 88% being singletons. This clone was counted only a few times. In germline, CDR1 is MNHEY, CDR2 SVGAGI. Trimming cost V 3 bases and J 3 bases, with 9 bases left between them. The length of the CDR3 is 14 residues. This clonotype was sampled from a woman in her thirties with acute or convalescent COVID-19. This chain connects TRBV6-5 to TRBJ2-1, with D possibly being TRBD1 (5 bases). The sample taken for sequencing was peripheral blood. In DNA form, the CDR3 reads TGTGCCAGCAGTTATTCTCAGGGCTACAATGAGCAGTTCTTC. Encoded protein: CASSYSQGYNEQFF.